This T cell receptor (beta chain) was captured by sequencing in a study of T cells in Graves' hyperthyroidism and ophthalmopathy (dated by TCRdb to about 2019). Study-level background: Peripheral blood was sampled at the time of initial diagnosis, prior to any treatment. An independent validation cohort of about 19 hyperthyroidism patients and roughly 16 patients who later progressed to ophthalmopathy tested prospective prediction of ophthalmopathy. The roughly 91 discovery patients were randomly divided into training and test sets at a 7:3 ratio. The paper reports TCR Vbeta CDR3 sequencing of some 140 peripheral blood samples: 43 ophthalmopathy, 70 to 85 hyperthyroidism and around 17 progressor patients. To identify distinguishing TCR V-J signatures, a discovery cohort of 100 or so patients was used, comprising some 45 with Graves' ophthalmopathy and approximately 58 with stable Graves' hyperthyroidism. After blood sampling, hyperthyroidism patients were treated with methimazole at a starting dose of 30 mg daily, and ophthalmopathy patients were treated with high-dose intravenous methylprednisolone. In about 6 Graves' hyperthyroidism patients, the study also compared T-cell repertoires from thyroid tissue with T-cell repertoires from blood.

The CDR3, cysteine through phenylalanine, is 12 amino acids long. Only CDR3 DNA is held: 36 bases, read in frame from base 1. Based on the germline V gene, the CDR1 and CDR2 sequences are SNHLY and FYNNEI. Trimming at the junction amounts to 9 bases on V and 4 bases on J, and the germline ends lie 10 bases apart. This clonotype was recorded many times. Its antigen is not yet known. No much larger clonotype is one base removed from it; base qualities were not supplied. Amplification of TCR beta CDR3 regions was carried out from RNA transcripts. The TCR CDR3 was subjected to a first round of RT-PCR using the HTBI primer set and the Qiagen OneStep RT-PCR kit. The libraries were constructed in a second round of multiplex PCR and then size-selected and purified. Paired-end sequencing of the libraries was performed with 100 bp reads on an Illumina HiSeq2000. Under the source paper's analysis protocol: Raw data were processed with SOAPnuke, discarding reads with adapters, uncalled bases, mean Phred below 15, or no exact constant-primer or identifier match. High-quality paired reads were merged with COPE v1.2.5, and unique nucleotide sequences were defined as clonotypes. MiTCR v1.1 was used to align the clonotypes against IMGT TRBV, TRBD and TRBJ reference segments. Only V-J combinations with frequency above 0.0001, covering approximately 99% of repertoires, were analysed. The TCS score was defined as F50 (clonal expansion) divided by E x V (chaos), with BLOSUM62-based TCRdist calculated between CDR3 peptides within each V-J. Welch's t-statistics and random forest reduced around 550 V-J features to 13, which were used in a naive Bayes classifier (R e1071). Starting from the raw public reads, TCRdb applied fastp trimming at Q25, assembled clones with MiXCR and retained in-frame beta chains. Rows with a matching CDR3 protein are joined into one entry that keeps the most common DNA and genes. The V and J calls shown here were made by TCRdb, not taken from the authors' results. The sample records under 700,000 distinct CDR3 sequences, 16% of which are singletons. The ten largest clones add up to roughly 18% of the sample.

A patient counted as having stable Graves' hyperthyroidism if no progression to ophthalmopathy occurred over 18 months of follow-up. Hyperthyroidism patients were newly diagnosed, with disease duration under 2 months, and aged 18 to 65 years. Exclusion was applied to patients with uncontrolled infections, other autoimmune diseases, pregnancy or lactation. Clinical symptoms, serum thyroxine and TRAb, thyroid ultrasound, and orbital computed tomography formed the basis for the diagnoses. PBMCs were isolated from 8 to 10 ml of fresh peripheral blood by Ficoll-Paque density gradient centrifugation. Trizol reagent was used to extract total RNA, and RNA quality was then checked on an Agilent 2100 Bioanalyzer. Broader findings and caveats from the paper: No statistical method was used to fix the sample size in advance, and group allocation was not hidden from the investigators. Most expanded thyroid clonotypes (frequency above 0.001) were also detected in blood, a finding suggesting that blood repertoires may reflect thyroid immune responses. In validation, progression to ophthalmopathy was predicted by the model with nearly 71% sensitivity and around 75% specificity, a median of approximately 6.5 months before onset. A model built on a 13 V-J signature distinguished ophthalmopathy from stable hyperthyroidism, reaching 85% to 90% sensitivity and about 81% specificity in cross-validation and 80%/75% in testing.

This clonotype was obtained from a woman between 18 and 29 years old with Graves' hyperthyroidism. The sequenced sample consisted of blood. This chain is built from TRBV2 and TRBJ2-1, with the D gene possibly TRBD1 or TRBD2, each one fitting 5 bases. The DNA is TGTGCCAGGGGGACGGTATACAATGAGCAGTTCTTC. Its amino acids are CARGTVYNEQFF.